This T cell receptor (beta chain) comes out of a study of blood T cell repertoires in COVID-19. TCRdb's copy holds only in-frame clones and misses some; the assay was immunoSEQ multiplex PCR. The sample has 140,000 to 150,000 clones; 80% to 90% are singletons. The specimen was peripheral blood. The TCR was taken from a woman in her sixties with active COVID-19.

The CDR3 region is CASNMRENTEAFF. The CDR3 DNA sequence: TGTGCCAGTAATATGAGGGAGAACACTGAAGCTTTCTTT. This chain connects TRBV19 to TRBJ1-1; no definite D call. The germline V gene encodes CDR1 LNHDA and CDR2 SQIVND (reference sequence). CDR3 length: 13 amino acids. V lost 7 bases to trimming and J lost 1 base, with 10 bases between them.